This T cell receptor (beta chain) comes out of a study of vaccination effects on CD4 cells after COVID-19. On this clone: Antigen specificity is unknown.

General study points: Common cold coronaviruses were cross-recognized by only 1 of 255 vaccine-induced clones in healthy vaccinees.

Some clones are missing from TCRdb's copy, which holds only in-frame ones; the method was immunoSEQ multiplex PCR. The repertoire consists of 25,000 to 40,000 clones, with around 80% occurring once and the leading ten covering approximately 1.4%. Sequencing in the ViraFEST assay came after antigen-specific CD4+ T cells had been expanded with viral peptide pools, which were used to stimulate PBMC. Culturing for around eleven days preceded CD4+ T cell isolation. Two doses of either BNT162b2 or mRNA-1273 were given to each participant. Cultures of 2 million or so PBMC per well contained about 10 IU/ml IL-2 plus 10 ug/ml peptides. On both days 3 and 7, half of the culture medium was replaced with IL-2 medium. The CDR3 extends over 16 amino acids. Germline V lookup: CDR1 GTSNPN, CDR2 SVGIG (reference sequence). Trimming shortened V by 2 bases and J by 6 bases, and 20 bases separated the two germline ends.

The chain recombines TRBV30 with TRBJ1-3; tentatively, D is TRBD1 (6 bases). The starting material was CD4+ T cells from PBMCs cultured with HCoV-NL63 spike peptides, obtained after COVID-19 vaccination. The receptor comes from a human donor who received a COVID-19 vaccine. Some clones in this sample may be carry-over from other donors' samples. Here the CDR3 reads CAWSPNRDGSINTIYF. The CDR3 DNA reads TGTGCCTGGAGTCCGAACAGGGATGGTTCTATAAACACCATATATTTT. Variable domain in full (rest from reference TRBV30 and TRBJ1-3): SQTIHQWPATLVQPVGSPLSLECTVEGTSNPNLYWYRQAAGRGLQLLFYSVGIGQISSEVPQNLSASRPQDRQFILSSKKLLLSDSGFYLCAWSPNRDGSINTIYFGEGSWLTVV.